A single sample is the source of the 32 T cell receptor beta chains below, sequenced in a study of T cells in Graves' hyperthyroidism and ophthalmopathy. From RNA transcripts, TCR beta CDR3 regions were amplified. During a first-round RT-PCR of the TCR CDR3, the HTBI primer set was used. TCRdb re-called the multiplex PCR reads through MiXCR, storing one row per CDR3 protein. The sample has a few hundred thousand distinct CDR3 sequences, less than 20% seen once. What was sequenced was blood. The source of these receptors is a man in his forties or fifties with Graves' ophthalmopathy.

This clonotype has just one count. A much larger clone lies a single base off, so this may be a read error. The J gene is TRBJ2-5, the V gene TRBV28; TRBD1 agrees at 7 bases. Germline assignment: CDR1 MDHEN and CDR2 SYDVKM. The CDR3 sequence is 15 residues long. V lost 8 bases and J lost 2; bases outside the gene matches: 11. CDR3 amino acids: CASDTYRDSQETQYF. The CDR3 coding sequence is TGTGCCAGCGACACCTACCGGGACAGTCAAGAGACCCAGTACTTC.

This clonotype was counted ten times or more. CDR3 nucleotides: TGTGCCAGCAGCCCATTTAGGAGCGGTTCCTACGAGCAGTACTTC. It translates to CASSPFRSGSYEQYF. This rearrangement joins TRBV3-1 to TRBJ2-7; D possibly corresponds to TRBD2 (5 bases). The CDR3 has 15 residues. The germline CDR1 and CDR2 sequences are LGHDT and YNNKEL (reference sequence). The V gene lost 4 bases and the J gene lost 1 base, with 14 bases spanning the gap.

The chain uses TRBV10-3 and TRBJ1-3; unclear D gene. CDR1 ENHRY and CDR2 SYGVKD come from the germline V gene. This CDR3 has 13 residues. The ends were cut back, 4 bases at V and 0 bases at J, with 4 bases in the middle. The CDR3: CAISVYSGNTIYF. In DNA, the CDR3 is TGTGCCATCAGTGTCTACTCTGGAAACACCATATATTTT.

The chain joins TRBV7-3 to TRBJ2-2; D is ambiguous. The germline gives CDR1 SGHTA, CDR2 FQGTGA. This CDR3 spans 14 amino acids. The V gene lost 5 bases and the J gene lost 7 bases, with 14 bases spanning the gap. The CDR3 bases are TGTGCCAGCAGCCATGGGCCCTTGGGCGGGGAGCTGTTTTTT. It encodes CASSHGPLGGELFF.

V gene TRBV7-2 combines with J gene TRBJ1-2; no clear D. The CDR3 covers 15 residues. Germline V gives CDR1 SGHTA, CDR2 FQGNSA. Trimming stripped 0 bases from V and 4 bases from J, with 12 bases between. The CDR3 region is CASSLAGREAYGYTF. Here the CDR3 DNA reads TGTGCCAGCAGCTTAGCGGGGAGAGAAGCCTATGGCTACACCTTC.

In this sample, this clonotype turned up many times. The chain links TRBV12-3 or TRBV12-4 to TRBJ2-1; D is unclear. This CDR3 is built from 13 residues. Trimming stripped 3 bases from V and 2 bases from J, with 5 bases between. In DNA form, the CDR3 reads TGTGCCAGCAGTTTTTCCACCTACAATGAGCAGTTCTTC. Its translation is CASSFSTYNEQFF.

This clonotype occurred a few times. V usage is TRBV7-9 and J usage is TRBJ1-1; 8 bases map to TRBD1. Germline V gene data show CDR1 as SEHNR and CDR2 as FQNEAQ (reference sequence). J was trimmed by 5 bases and V by 6 bases; bases with no gene match: 5. CDR3 length equals 13 residues. CDR3 DNA: TGTGCCAGCAGGCGGACAGGGTTAACTGAAGCTTTCTTT. It is translated as CASRRTGLTEAFF.

The gene calls are TRBV6-1 and TRBJ2-2; 9 bases line up with TRBD1. Germline V lookup: CDR1 MNHNS, CDR2 SASEGT. The CDR3 totals 15 residues. V shed 4 bases, J shed 4 bases, and the junction held 4 bases outside the gene matches. As DNA, the CDR3 is TGTGCCAGCAGTGTTGACAGGGGGACCACCGGGGAGCTGTTTTTT. Translated: CASSVDRGTTGELFF.

This clonotype was seen a handful of times. V usage is TRBV15 and J usage is TRBJ2-2; no reliable D call. The germline V gene has CDR1 LNHNV and CDR2 YYDKDF (reference sequence). This CDR3 has 15 residues. Trimming removed 0 bases from V and 7 bases from J, with 12 bases in between. The CDR3 DNA reads TGTGCCACCAGCAGAGATAGGAGCAGAGGCGGGGAGCTGTTTTTT. This gives the protein CATSRDRSRGGELFF.

About this clonotype itself: The CDR3 does not close with the conserved phenylalanine or tryptophan, likely indicating a read error. This chain uses TRBV7-9 with TRBJ2-7, with no clear D. Germline CDR1 and CDR2: SEHNR and FQNEAQ (reference sequence). The CDR3 covers 13 residues. V was pared by 0 bases and J by 5 bases, with 8 bases between. This CDR3 is CASSLAQPHEQYL. CDR3 coding DNA: TGTGCCAGCAGCTTAGCACAGCCCCACGAGCAGTACCTC.

The chain has TRBV6-5 and TRBJ1-1; D is perhaps TRBD1 (6 bases). Trimming removed 0 bases from V and 5 bases from J, with 13 bases in between. CDR1 and CDR2 (germline): MNHEY, SVGAGI. The CDR3 spans 15 residues. The CDR3 here is CASSYSGGARTEAFF. The CDR3, as DNA: TGTGCCAGCAGTTACTCGGGGGGGGCCAGGACTGAAGCTTTCTTT.

This clonotype was seen only a few times. The chain recombines TRBV3-1 with TRBJ1-2, with 7 bases fitting TRBD1. The V gene's germline CDR1 is LGHDT and CDR2 YNNKEL (reference sequence). The CDR3 runs to 15 residues. The ends lost 2 bases at V and 2 bases at J; junction bases unmatched: 5. The CDR3 DNA follows: TGTGCCAGCAGCCAACACGGGACAGTCAACTATGGCTACACCTTC. It yields the protein CASSQHGTVNYGYTF. Supplemented by reference TRBV3-1 and TRBJ1-2, the full variable domain reads DTAVSQTPKYLVTQMGNDKSIKCEQNLGHDTMYWYKQDSKKFLKIMFSYNNKELIINETVPNRFSPKSPDKAHLNLHINSLELGDSAVYFCASSQHGTVNYGYTFGSGTRLTVV.

This clonotype was seen more than once but under ten times. CDR3 sequence reads: CSVRGRMLAGTYNEQFF. CDR3 bases: TGCAGCGTCAGGGGGCGGATGTTAGCGGGAACCTACAATGAGCAGTTCTTC. The chain uses TRBV29-1 and TRBJ2-1; D may be TRBD1 or TRBD2 (8 bases each). This CDR3 has 17 amino acids. V gave up 6 bases and J gave up 2 bases, with 23 bases separating them. From germline, CDR1 is SQVTM and CDR2 ANQGSEA.

The chain links TRBV2 to TRBJ1-6, with 9 bases fitting TRBD1. CDR1 is SNHLY and CDR2 is FYNNEI in the germline V gene. The CDR3 is 13 amino acids. V shed 6 bases, J shed 9 bases, and the junction held 3 bases outside the gene matches. The CDR3 spells CASRDRGGSPLHF. DNA of the CDR3: TGTGCCAGCAGGGACAGGGGCGGTTCACCCCTCCACTTT. Looking up the rest from reference TRBV2 and TRBJ1-6 gives the full variable domain: EPEVTQTPSHQVTQMGQEVILRCVPISNHLYFYWYRQILGQKVEFLVSFYNNEISEKSEIFDDQFSVERPDGSNFTLKIRSTKLEDSAMYFCASRDRGGSPLHFGNGTRLTVT.

This chain connects TRBV28 to TRBJ2-5; 15 positions agree with TRBD2. CDR3 size: 18 residues. The germline CDR1 and CDR2 sequences are MDHEN and SYDVKM. The junction had 8 bases not matched to a gene; V was cut back by 1 base and J by 5 bases. The DNA for the CDR3 is TGTGCCAGCAGTTTATTGGGACTAGCGGGAGGAATGCGGGAGACCCAGTACTTC. Translating gives CASSLLGLAGGMRETQYF.

In its sample, this clonotype was seen a few times. This chain uses TRBV3-1 with TRBJ1-6; TRBD1 might be the D (6 bases). This CDR3 comprises 16 residues. V gave up 1 base and J gave up 3 bases, with 10 bases separating them. Germline CDR1 reads LGHDT; CDR2 reads YNNKEL (reference sequence). CDR3: CASSQVRGGYNSPLHF. In nucleotides, the CDR3 is TGTGCCAGCAGCCAAGTTAGAGGGGGCTATAATTCACCCCTCCACTTT.

As DNA, the CDR3 is TGTGCCAGCAGGCAAGACCGAACTGGAAATTCACCCCTCCACTTT. It is translated as CASRQDRTGNSPLHF. J is TRBJ1-6 and V is TRBV12-3 or TRBV12-4; D remains ambiguous. The CDR3 extends over 15 amino acids. Trimming removed 6 bases at V and 7 bases at J, with 16 bases between.

As to this clonotype: One base away lies a much larger clone, so this may be a sequencing read error. This likely comes from a read error, as the CDR3 has no conserved phenylalanine or tryptophan at its end. The J gene is TRBJ2-1, the V gene TRBV27; 11 nucleotides match TRBD2. CDR1 and CDR2 from the germline V gene are MNHEY and SMNVEV (reference sequence). The CDR3 is 19 amino acids. With V trimmed by 3 bases and J by 0 bases, 10 bases remained unmatched. The CDR3 sequence is CASSFLRDLAGGSYNEQFL. CDR3 nucleotide sequence: TGTGCCAGCAGTTTTTTAAGAGATCTAGCGGGAGGCTCCTACAATGAGCAGTTCCTC.

This clonotype was recorded many times. The gene calls are TRBV30 and TRBJ2-3, with 11 bases fitting TRBD2. CDR1 and CDR2 (germline): GTSNPN, SVGIG (reference sequence). The CDR3 sequence is 14 residues long. V trimming: 2 bases; J trimming: 5 bases; junction bases outside the gene matches: 3. The CDR3 is CAWSSLAGGDTQYF. Here the CDR3 DNA reads TGTGCCTGGAGTAGTCTAGCGGGGGGAGATACGCAGTATTTT. Drawing the rest from reference TRBV30 and TRBJ2-3, the complete variable domain is SQTIHQWPATLVQPVGSPLSLECTVEGTSNPNLYWYRQAAGRGLQLLFYSVGIGQISSEVPQNLSASRPQDRQFILSSKKLLLSDSGFYLCAWSSLAGGDTQYFGPGTRLTVL.

The chain recombines TRBV29-1 with TRBJ2-3; D may be TRBD2 (6 bases). Germline V lookup: CDR1 SQVTM, CDR2 ANQGSEA. This CDR3 contains 14 residues. V lost 7 bases to trimming and J lost 2 bases, with 16 bases between them. CDR3 sequence reads: CSARAGTSTDTQYF. The CDR3 region has the DNA TGCAGCGCCCGGGCCGGGACTTCCACAGATACGCAGTATTTT.

V and J are TRBV5-1 and TRBJ2-3; D tentatively reads TRBD1 or TRBD2 (7 bases each). Trimming took 4 bases from V and 6 from J, leaving 12 bases between them. CDR3 length: 13 amino acids. CDR1 is SGHRS, CDR2 YFSETQ, per germline. The CDR3 here is CASSTQGGDTQYF. The CDR3, as DNA: TGCGCCAGCAGCACCCAGGGGGGGGATACGCAGTATTTT.

This clonotype was detected only a few times. Sequence at one end of the junction differs from germline and may be a read error. The rearrangement links TRBV5-6 to TRBJ2-3; unclear D gene. The CDR3 is made up of 16 amino acids. From germline, CDR1 is SGHDT and CDR2 YYEEEE. The CDR3, as DNA: TGTGCCAGCAGGGGCTACGCTGATATTAGCACAGATACACAGTATTTT. Protein: CASRGYADISTDTQYF.

This clonotype has ten or more counts. The V and J genes are TRBV6-5 and TRBJ1-2, with 10 bases fitting TRBD1. The CDR3 covers 16 residues. The germline gives CDR1 MNHEY, CDR2 SVGAGI. V shed 1 base and J 4 bases; nucleotides not matched to a gene: 6. The CDR3 sequence is CASSYLRTGGSYGYTF. The CDR3 DNA sequence: TGTGCCAGCAGTTACTTGAGGACAGGGGGTAGCTATGGCTACACCTTC.

At least ten counts were recorded for this clonotype. This chain connects TRBV5-1 to TRBJ1-1; D remains ambiguous. The CDR3 loop spans 17 amino acids. The V gene's germline CDR1 is SGHRS and CDR2 YFSETQ. Trimming removed 1 base from V and 1 base from J, with 17 bases in between. The CDR3 here is CASSLTAVGPPNTEAFF. In DNA, the CDR3 is TGCGCCAGCAGCTTGACCGCCGTAGGCCCTCCGAACACTGAAGCTTTCTTT.

Points on this clonotype: One base away lies a much larger clone, so this may be a sequencing read error. This chain joins TRBV6-1 and TRBJ1-2; TRBD1 aligns across 7 bases. The CDR3 spans 13 residues. Per germline, CDR1 MNHNS and CDR2 SASEGT. The CDR3 sequence: CTSRTFRDSGYTF. The DNA for the CDR3 is TGTACCAGCAGAACCTTCCGGGACAGTGGCTACACCTTC.

This clonotype was seen at least ten times. The rearrangement links TRBV27 to TRBJ1-2, with a possible D match to TRBD1 (6 bases). Germline CDR1 is MNHEY and CDR2 is SMNVEV (reference sequence). The CDR3 contains 13 residues. Trimming left V 6 bases short and J 3 bases short, with 11 bases between. CDR3 sequence reads: CASSRTADYGYTF. CDR3 bases: TGTGCCAGCAGCCGGACAGCCGACTATGGCTACACCTTC.

The chain uses TRBV15 and TRBJ2-2; D is unresolved. This CDR3 spans 13 amino acids. V was pared by 8 bases and J by 0 bases, with 7 bases between. Germline assignment: CDR1 LNHNV and CDR2 YYDKDF (reference sequence). This CDR3 is CATSTSNTGELFF. CDR3 in DNA: TGTGCCACCTCCACTTCGAACACCGGGGAGCTGTTTTTT. Looking up the rest from reference TRBV15 and TRBJ2-2 gives the full variable domain: DAMVIQNPRYQVTQFGKPVTLSCSQTLNHNVMYWYQQKSSQAPKLLFHYYDKDFNNEADTPDNFQSRRPNTSFCFLDIRSPGLGDTAMYLCATSTSNTGELFFGEGSRLTVL.

This clonotype was recorded at least ten times. The chain links TRBV27 to TRBJ1-5, with D maybe TRBD1 (5 bases). The germline V gene has CDR1 MNHEY and CDR2 SMNVEV (reference sequence). CDR3 length: 14 residues. The V and J ends lost 1 base and 6 bases respectively, with 10 bases between them. The CDR3 DNA is TGTGCCAGCAGTTTATTAAGGGGAAGTCAGCCCCAGCATTTT. Its translation is CASSLLRGSQPQHF.

In its sample, this clonotype was seen once. This chain joins TRBV7-9 and TRBJ2-2, with 7 bases that match TRBD1. The CDR3 length is 17 residues. The V and J ends lost 3 bases and 5 bases, in that order; junction bases with no gene match: 12. CDR1 and CDR2 (germline): SEHNR, FQNEAQ (reference sequence). The CDR3 region is CASSFRQGLPLTGELFF. For the CDR3, the DNA is TGTGCCAGCAGCTTTAGACAGGGCCTACCTTTGACCGGGGAGCTGTTTTTT.

In DNA, the CDR3 is TGCAGTGCTGTCGGGCCTTACAATGAGCAGTTCTTC. Translated, it gives CSAVGPYNEQFF. This sequence joins TRBV20-1 and TRBJ2-1; D gene uncertain. The CDR3 is 12 amino acids. Germline values: CDR1 DFQATT, CDR2 SNEGSKA (reference sequence). V was trimmed by 5 bases and J by 4 bases, leaving 9 bases between them.

As to this clonotype: One junction end disagrees with the germline gene, perhaps due to a read error. The chain has TRBV7-9 and TRBJ2-7; D is uncertain. The V gene's germline CDR1 is SEHNR and CDR2 FQNEAQ (reference sequence). The CDR3 loop spans 11 amino acids. The DNA for the CDR3 is TGTGCCGGCAGCCTGACCTACGAGCAGTACTTC. Its translation: CAGSLTYEQYF.

This clonotype was seen repeatedly, ten times or more. The J gene is TRBJ2-3, the V gene TRBV11-2, with D possibly called TRBD1 or TRBD2 (5 bases each). V was clipped by 5 bases and J by 2 bases, with 11 bases between them. Germline V gene data show CDR1 as SGHAT and CDR2 as FQNNGV. The CDR3 extends over 14 amino acids. The CDR3 nucleotides read TGTGCCAGCAGCCCCCGGGACCACACAGATACGCAGTATTTT. Translating gives CASSPRDHTDTQYF.